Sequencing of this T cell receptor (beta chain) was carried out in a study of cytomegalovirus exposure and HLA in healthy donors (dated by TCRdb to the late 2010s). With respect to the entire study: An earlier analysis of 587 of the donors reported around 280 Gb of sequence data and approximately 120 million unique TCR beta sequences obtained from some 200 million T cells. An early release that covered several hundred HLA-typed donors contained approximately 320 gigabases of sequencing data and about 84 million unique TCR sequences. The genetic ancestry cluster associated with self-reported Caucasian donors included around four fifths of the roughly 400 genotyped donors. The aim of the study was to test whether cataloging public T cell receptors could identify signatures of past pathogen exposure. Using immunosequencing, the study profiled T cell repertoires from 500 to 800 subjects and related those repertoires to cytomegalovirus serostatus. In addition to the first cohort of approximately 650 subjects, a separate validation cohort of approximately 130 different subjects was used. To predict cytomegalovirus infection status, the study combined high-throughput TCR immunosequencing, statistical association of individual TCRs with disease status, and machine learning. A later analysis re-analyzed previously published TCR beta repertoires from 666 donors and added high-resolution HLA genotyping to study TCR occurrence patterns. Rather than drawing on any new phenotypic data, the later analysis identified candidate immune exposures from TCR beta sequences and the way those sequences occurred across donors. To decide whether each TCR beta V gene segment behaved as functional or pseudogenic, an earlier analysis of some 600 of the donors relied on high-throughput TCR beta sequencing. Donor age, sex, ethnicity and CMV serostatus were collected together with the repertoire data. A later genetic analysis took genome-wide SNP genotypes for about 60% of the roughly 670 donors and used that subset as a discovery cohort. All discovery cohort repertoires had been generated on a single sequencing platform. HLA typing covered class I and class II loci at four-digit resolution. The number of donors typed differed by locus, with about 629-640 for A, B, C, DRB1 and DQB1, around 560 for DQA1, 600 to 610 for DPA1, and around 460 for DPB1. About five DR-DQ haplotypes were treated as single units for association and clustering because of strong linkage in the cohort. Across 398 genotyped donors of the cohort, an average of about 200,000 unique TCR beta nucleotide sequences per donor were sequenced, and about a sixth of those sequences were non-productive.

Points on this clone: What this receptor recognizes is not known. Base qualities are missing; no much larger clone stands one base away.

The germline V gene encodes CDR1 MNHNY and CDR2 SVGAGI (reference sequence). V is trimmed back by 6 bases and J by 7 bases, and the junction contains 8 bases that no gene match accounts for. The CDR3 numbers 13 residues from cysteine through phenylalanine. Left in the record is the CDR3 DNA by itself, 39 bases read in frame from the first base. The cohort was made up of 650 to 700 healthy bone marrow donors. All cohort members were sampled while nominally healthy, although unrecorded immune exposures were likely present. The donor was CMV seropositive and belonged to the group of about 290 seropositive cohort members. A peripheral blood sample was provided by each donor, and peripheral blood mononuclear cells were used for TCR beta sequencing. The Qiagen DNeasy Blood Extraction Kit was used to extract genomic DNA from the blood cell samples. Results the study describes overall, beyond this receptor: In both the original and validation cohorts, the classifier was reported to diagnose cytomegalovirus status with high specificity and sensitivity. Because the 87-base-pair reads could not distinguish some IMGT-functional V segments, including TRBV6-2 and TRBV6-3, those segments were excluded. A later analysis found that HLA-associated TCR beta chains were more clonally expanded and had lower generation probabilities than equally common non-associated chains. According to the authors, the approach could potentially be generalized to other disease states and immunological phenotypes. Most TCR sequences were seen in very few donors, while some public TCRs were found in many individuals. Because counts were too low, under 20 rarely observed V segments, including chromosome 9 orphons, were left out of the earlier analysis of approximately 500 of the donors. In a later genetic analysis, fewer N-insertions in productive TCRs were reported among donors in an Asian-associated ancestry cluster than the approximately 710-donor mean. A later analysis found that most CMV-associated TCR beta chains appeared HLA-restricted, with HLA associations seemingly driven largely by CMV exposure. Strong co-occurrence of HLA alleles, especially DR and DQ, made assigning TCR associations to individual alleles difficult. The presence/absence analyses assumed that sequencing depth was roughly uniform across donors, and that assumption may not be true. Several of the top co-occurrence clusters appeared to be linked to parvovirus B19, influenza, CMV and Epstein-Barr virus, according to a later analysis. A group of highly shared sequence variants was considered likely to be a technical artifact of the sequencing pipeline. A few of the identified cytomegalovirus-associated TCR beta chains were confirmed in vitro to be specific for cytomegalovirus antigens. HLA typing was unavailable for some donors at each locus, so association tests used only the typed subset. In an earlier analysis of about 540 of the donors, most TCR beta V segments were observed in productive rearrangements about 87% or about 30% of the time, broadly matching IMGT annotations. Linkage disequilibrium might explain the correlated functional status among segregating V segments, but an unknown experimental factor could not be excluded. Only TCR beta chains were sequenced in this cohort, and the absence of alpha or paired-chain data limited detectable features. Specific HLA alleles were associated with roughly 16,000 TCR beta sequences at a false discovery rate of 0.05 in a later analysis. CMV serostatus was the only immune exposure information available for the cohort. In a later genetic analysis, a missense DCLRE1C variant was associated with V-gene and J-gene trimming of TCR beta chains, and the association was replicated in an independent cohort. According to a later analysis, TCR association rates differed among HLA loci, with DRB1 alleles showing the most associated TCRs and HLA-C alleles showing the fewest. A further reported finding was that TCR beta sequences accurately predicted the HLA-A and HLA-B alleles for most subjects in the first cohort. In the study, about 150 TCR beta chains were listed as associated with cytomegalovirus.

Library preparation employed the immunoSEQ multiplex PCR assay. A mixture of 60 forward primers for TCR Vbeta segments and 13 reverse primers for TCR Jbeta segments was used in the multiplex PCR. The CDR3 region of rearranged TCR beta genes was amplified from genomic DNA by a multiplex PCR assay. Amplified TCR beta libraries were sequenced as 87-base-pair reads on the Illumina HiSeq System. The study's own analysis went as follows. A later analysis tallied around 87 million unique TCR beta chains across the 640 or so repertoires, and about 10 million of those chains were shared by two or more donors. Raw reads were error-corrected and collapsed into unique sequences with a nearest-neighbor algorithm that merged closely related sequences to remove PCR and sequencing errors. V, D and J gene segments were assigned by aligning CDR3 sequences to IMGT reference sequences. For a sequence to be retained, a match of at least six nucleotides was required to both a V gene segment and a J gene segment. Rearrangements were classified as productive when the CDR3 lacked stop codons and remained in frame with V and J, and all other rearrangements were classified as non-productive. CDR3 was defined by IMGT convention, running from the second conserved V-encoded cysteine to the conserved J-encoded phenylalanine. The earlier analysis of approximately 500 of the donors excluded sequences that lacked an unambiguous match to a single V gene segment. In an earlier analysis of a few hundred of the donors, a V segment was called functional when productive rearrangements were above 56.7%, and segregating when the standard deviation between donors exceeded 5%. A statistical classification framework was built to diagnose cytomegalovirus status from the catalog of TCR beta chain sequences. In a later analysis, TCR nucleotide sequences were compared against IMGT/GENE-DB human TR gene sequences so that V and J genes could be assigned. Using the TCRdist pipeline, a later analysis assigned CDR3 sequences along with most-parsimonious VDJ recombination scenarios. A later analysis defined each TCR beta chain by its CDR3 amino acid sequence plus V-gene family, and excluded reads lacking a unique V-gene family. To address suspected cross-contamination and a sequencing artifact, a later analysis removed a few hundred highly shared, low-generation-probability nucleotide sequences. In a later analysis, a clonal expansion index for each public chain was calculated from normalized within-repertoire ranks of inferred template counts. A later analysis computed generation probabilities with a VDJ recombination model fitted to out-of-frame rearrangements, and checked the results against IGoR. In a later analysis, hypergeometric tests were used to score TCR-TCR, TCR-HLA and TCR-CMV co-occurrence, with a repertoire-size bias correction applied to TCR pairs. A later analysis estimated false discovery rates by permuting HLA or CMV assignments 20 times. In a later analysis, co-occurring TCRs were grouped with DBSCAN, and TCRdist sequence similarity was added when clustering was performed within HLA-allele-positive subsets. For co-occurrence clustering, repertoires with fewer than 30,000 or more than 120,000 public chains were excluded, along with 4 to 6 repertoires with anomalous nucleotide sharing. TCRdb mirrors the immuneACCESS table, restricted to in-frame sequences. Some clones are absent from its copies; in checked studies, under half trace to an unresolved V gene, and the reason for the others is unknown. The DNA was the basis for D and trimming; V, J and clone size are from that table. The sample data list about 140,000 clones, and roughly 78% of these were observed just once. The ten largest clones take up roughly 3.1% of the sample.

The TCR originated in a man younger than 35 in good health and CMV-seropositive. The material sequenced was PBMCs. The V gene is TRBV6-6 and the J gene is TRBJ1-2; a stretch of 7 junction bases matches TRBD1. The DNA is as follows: TGTGCCAGCAGCCCTACAGGGGTCTCTGGCTACACCTTC. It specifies CASSPTGVSGYTF.